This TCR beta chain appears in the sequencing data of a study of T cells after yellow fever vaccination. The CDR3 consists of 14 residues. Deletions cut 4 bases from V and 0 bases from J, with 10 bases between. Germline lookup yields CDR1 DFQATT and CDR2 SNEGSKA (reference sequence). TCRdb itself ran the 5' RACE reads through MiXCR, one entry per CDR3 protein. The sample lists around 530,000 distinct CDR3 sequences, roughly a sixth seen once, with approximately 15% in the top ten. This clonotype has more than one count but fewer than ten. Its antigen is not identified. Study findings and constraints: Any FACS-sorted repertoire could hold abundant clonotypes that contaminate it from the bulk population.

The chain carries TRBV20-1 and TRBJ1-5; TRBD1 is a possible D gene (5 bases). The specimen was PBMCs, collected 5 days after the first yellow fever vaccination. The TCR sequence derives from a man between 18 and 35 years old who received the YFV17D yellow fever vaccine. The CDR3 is CSANSGHSNQPQHF. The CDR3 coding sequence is TGCAGTGCTAACTCTGGACATAGCAATCAGCCCCAGCATTTT.